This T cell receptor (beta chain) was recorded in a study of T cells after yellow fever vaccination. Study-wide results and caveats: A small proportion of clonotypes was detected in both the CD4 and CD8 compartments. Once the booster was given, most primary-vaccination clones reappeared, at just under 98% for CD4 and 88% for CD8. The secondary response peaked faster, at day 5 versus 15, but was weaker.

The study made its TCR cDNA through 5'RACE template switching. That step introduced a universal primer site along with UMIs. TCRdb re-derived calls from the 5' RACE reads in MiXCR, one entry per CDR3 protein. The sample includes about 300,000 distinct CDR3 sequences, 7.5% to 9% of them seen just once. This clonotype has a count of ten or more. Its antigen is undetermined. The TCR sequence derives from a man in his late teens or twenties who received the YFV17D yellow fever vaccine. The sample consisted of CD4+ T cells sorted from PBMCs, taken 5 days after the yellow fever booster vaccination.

The CDR3 bases are TGCAGCGTTCGGGGACAGGGCGAGCAGTACGTC. This sequence encodes CSVRGQGEQYV. The rearrangement links TRBV29-1 to TRBJ2-7, with 9 bases matching TRBD1. Per the germline V gene, CDR1 is SQVTM and CDR2 is ANQGSEA. The CDR3 totals 11 residues. V was pared by 5 bases and J by 6 bases, with 2 bases of the junction left unmatched.